What follows are 24 T cell receptor beta chains derived from one specimen sequenced in a study of post-analysis software for immune sequencing data. Study-level results: Four to six TRBV segments were more frequent in patients than controls; TRBV5-6, TRBV5-1 and TRBV20-1 belonged to this group.

Unique molecular identifiers tagged the TCR beta cDNA libraries. TCRdb passed the PCR reads through MiXCR, listing each CDR3 protein once. The sample lists roughly 730,000 distinct CDR3 sequences, roughly 29% occurring once. These receptors have no identified antigens. Sequenced input: blood. These TCRs come from a girl under 18 with multiple sclerosis.

This clonotype has just one count. This chain uses TRBV7-9 with TRBJ1-4; 10 bases agree with TRBD1. Germline loops: CDR1 SEHNR, CDR2 FQNEAQ (reference sequence). The CDR3 contains 16 residues. V gave up 6 bases and J gave up 10 bases; unmatched junction bases: 14. The CDR3: CASSPTAGQGSAKLFF. The DNA for the CDR3 is TGTGCCAGCAGTCCCACTGCGGGACAGGGGTCTGCAAAACTGTTTTTT. Full variable domain (remainder filled in from reference TRBV7-9 and TRBJ1-4): DTGVSQNPRHKITKRGQNVTFRCDPISEHNRLYWYRQTLGQGPEFLTYFQNEAQLEKSRLLSDRFSAERPKGSFSTLEIQRTEQGDSAMYLCASSPTAGQGSAKLFFGSGTQLSVL.

This clonotype has only a few counts. This chain's CDR3 is CSATRTGLAKNIQYF. The CDR3 bases are TGCAGTGCTACCAGGACGGGGCTAGCCAAAAACATTCAGTACTTC. The chain uses TRBV20-1 and TRBJ2-4; D is tentatively TRBD1 or TRBD2 (5 bases each). Germline V gene sequence: CDR1 DFQATT, CDR2 SNEGSKA (reference sequence). V was trimmed by 4 bases and J by 0 bases, leaving 13 bases between them. The CDR3 has 15 amino acids.

The chain carries TRBV7-2 and TRBJ1-2; no clear D gene. Trimming took 2 bases from V and 6 from J, leaving 10 bases between them. Germline-derived CDR1 and CDR2 are SGHTA and FQGNSA. The CDR3 runs to 13 residues. The CDR3 region is CASSLLTGNGYTF. CDR3 sequence (DNA): TGTGCCAGCAGCTTACTGACGGGGAATGGCTACACCTTC.

In its sample, this clonotype was seen a few times. The V call is TRBV12-3 or TRBV12-4, the J call TRBJ2-3; D may be TRBD2 (6 bases). The CDR3 has 14 residues. The ends were cut back, 7 bases at V and 1 base at J, with 12 bases in the middle. The CDR3 region is CASIGASGTDTQYF. DNA for the CDR3: TGTGCCAGCATAGGGGCTAGCGGCACAGATACGCAGTATTTT.

The genes are TRBV3-1 and TRBJ2-2; D may be TRBD1 (7 bases). The CDR3 loop spans 16 amino acids. V lost 0 bases and J lost 6, with 14 bases in between. Germline CDR1 reads LGHDT; CDR2 reads YNNKEL (reference sequence). The CDR3 reads CASSQEAGGFSGELFF. CDR3 DNA sequence: TGTGCCAGCAGCCAAGAGGCAGGGGGGTTTTCCGGGGAGCTGTTTTTT.

The chain recombines TRBV5-1 with TRBJ2-1; D unresolved. Germline values: CDR1 SGHRS, CDR2 YFSETQ. Trimming pared 0 bases from V and 3 bases from J, leaving 10 bases between. There are 15 residues in the CDR3. CDR3 loop: CASSLGSANYNEQFF. The CDR3 bases are TGCGCCAGCAGCTTGGGGTCAGCCAACTACAATGAGCAGTTCTTC.

This clonotype has only a few counts. This sequence joins TRBV7-6 and TRBJ2-7, with D perhaps assigned TRBD1 or TRBD2 (5 bases each). V lost 5 bases and J 3 bases, leaving 20 bases between the germline ends. Germline V gene data show CDR1 as SGHVS and CDR2 as FNYEAQ. The CDR3 sequence is 16 residues long. In DNA, the CDR3 is TGTGCCAGCAGCCCCCTGGGGGACCGTGGGGTCTACGAGCAGTACTTC. It specifies CASSPLGDRGVYEQYF.

The V and J genes are TRBV29-1 and TRBJ1-4; D remains unclear. The CDR3 sequence is 14 residues long. Per germline, CDR1 SQVTM and CDR2 ANQGSEA. The V and J ends lost 7 bases and 8 bases respectively, with 20 bases between them. This CDR3 reads CSGGGLGPLEKLFF. CDR3 nucleotide sequence: TGCAGCGGGGGTGGATTGGGCCCCTTGGAAAAACTGTTTTTT. Together with reference TRBV29-1 and TRBJ1-4, the CDR3 gives the full variable domain: SAVISQKPSRDICQRGTSLTIQCQVDSQVTMMFWYRQQPGQSLTLIATANQGSEATYESGFVIDKFPISRPNLTFSTLTVSNMSPEDSSIYLCSGGGLGPLEKLFFGSGTQLSVL.

About this clonotype itself: A read error may account for a junction end that differs from germline. The CDR3 region is CASGQGARGNEQVF. The CDR3 bases are TGTGCCAGCGGACAGGGGGCCCGGGGCAATGAGCAGGTCTTC. The V call is TRBV9, the J call TRBJ2-1; 11 positions match TRBD1. The CDR3 spans 14 residues. Per the germline V gene, CDR1 is SGDLS and CDR2 is YYNGEE. The whole variable domain, remainder taken from reference TRBV9 and TRBJ2-1, is DSGVTQTPKHLITATGQRVTLRCSPRSGDLSVYWYQQSLDQGLQFLIQYYNGEERAKGNILERFSAQQFPDLHSELNLSSLELGDSALYFCASGQGARGNEQVFGPGTRLTVL.

This clonotype occurred once. This chain connects TRBV20-1 to TRBJ1-2, with TRBD1 identical over 7 bases. CDR1 DFQATT and CDR2 SNEGSKA come from the germline V gene (reference sequence). The V and J ends lost 5 bases and 5 bases, in that order; junction bases with no gene match: 5. The CDR3 runs to 12 residues. CDR3 in amino acids: CSAGVTGYGYTF. In nucleotides, the CDR3 is TGCAGTGCTGGGGTGACAGGGTATGGCTACACCTTC.

V usage is TRBV5-1 and J usage is TRBJ2-2; D gene ambiguous. This CDR3 is built from 13 residues. Germline V lookup: CDR1 SGHRS, CDR2 YFSETQ. The V end was cut by 2 bases, the J end by 4 bases, with 6 bases between. The CDR3 protein is CASSLKSTGELFF. CDR3 bases: TGCGCCAGCAGCTTAAAGAGCACCGGGGAGCTGTTTTTT.

This clonotype was counted a few times. The chain uses TRBV7-9 and TRBJ1-1, with TRBD1 matching 8 bases. Germline CDR1 is SEHNR and CDR2 is FQNEAQ (reference sequence). The CDR3 loop spans 12 amino acids. Losses at the gene ends were 5 bases for V and 7 bases for J; bases not matched to a gene: 3. CDR3 amino acids: CASSTGQVEAFF. The DNA of the CDR3 is TGTGCCAGCAGCACGGGACAGGTTGAAGCTTTCTTT.

The gene calls are TRBV5-1 and TRBJ2-7, with D tentatively TRBD1 (5 bases). Trimming shortened V by 0 bases and J by 12 bases, and 7 bases separated the two germline ends. This CDR3 is built from 10 residues. Germline CDR1 is SGHRS and CDR2 is YFSETQ. CDR3 protein: CASSLATAYF. The DNA of the CDR3 is TGCGCCAGCAGCTTGGCGACAGCGTACTTC.

This rearrangement joins TRBV20-1 to TRBJ2-1, with TRBD2 identical over 16 bases. V lost 6 bases and J lost 3; bases outside the gene matches: 11. The germline V gene encodes CDR1 DFQATT and CDR2 SNEGSKA (reference sequence). CDR3 length: 18 residues. DNA of the CDR3: TGCAGTGCGATAAAGGGACTAGCGGGAGGGGGGCTCTACAATGAGCAGTTCTTC. This encodes CSAIKGLAGGGLYNEQFF.

This rearrangement joins TRBV5-5 to TRBJ1-2; 7 bases fit TRBD1. The germline CDR1 and CDR2 sequences are SGHKS and YYEKEE (reference sequence). V was pared by 5 bases and J by 1 base, with 8 bases of the junction left unmatched. This CDR3 is 15 amino acids long. CDR3 amino acids: CASSPGQNLNYGYTF. In DNA form, the CDR3 reads TGTGCCAGCAGTCCGGGACAGAATCTTAACTATGGCTACACCTTC.

This clonotype was counted at least ten times. V gene TRBV20-1 combines with J gene TRBJ2-7; 11 positions agree with TRBD2. The CDR3 covers 15 residues. The V gene end was trimmed by 3 bases and the J gene end by 2 bases; junction bases not matched to a gene: 6. The germline V gene has CDR1 DFQATT and CDR2 SNEGSKA (reference sequence). The CDR3 DNA follows: TGCAGTGCTAGCTGGGAGACTAGCGGGACCTACGAGCAGTACTTC. Translation gives CSASWETSGTYEQYF.

Only a few counts were recorded for this clonotype. V gene TRBV9 combines with J gene TRBJ1-2; perhaps TRBD1 as D (5 bases). V lost 2 bases, J lost 5 bases, and 16 bases lay in between. Germline V CDR1 and CDR2: SGDLS, YYNGEE. The CDR3 extends over 15 amino acids. CDR3 sequence (DNA): TGTGCCAGCAGCGTCGCGGGGACCCCGAGGTATGGCTACACCTTC. This codes for CASSVAGTPRYGYTF. Variable domain in full (rest from reference TRBV9 and TRBJ1-2): DSGVTQTPKHLITATGQRVTLRCSPRSGDLSVYWYQQSLDQGLQFLIQYYNGEERAKGNILERFSAQQFPDLHSELNLSSLELGDSALYFCASSVAGTPRYGYTFGSGTRLTVV.

This chain uses TRBV29-1 with TRBJ2-4; possibly TRBD1 or TRBD2 for D (5 bases each). The CDR3 is made up of 10 amino acids. Germline assignment: CDR1 SQVTM and CDR2 ANQGSEA. As DNA, the CDR3 is TGCAGTTACCGGGACGACATTCAGTACTTC. Protein: CSYRDDIQYF. The full variable domain, its missing parts supplied by reference TRBV29-1 and TRBJ2-4, is SAVISQKPSRDICQRGTSLTIQCQVDSQVTMMFWYRQQPGQSLTLIATANQGSEATYESGFVIDKFPISRPNLTFSTLTVSNMSPEDSSIYLCSYRDDIQYFGAGTRLSVL.

The chain joins TRBV5-1 to TRBJ2-5; 9 nucleotides align to TRBD2. V lost 2 bases, J lost 1 base, and 3 bases stayed unmatched. The germline gives CDR1 SGHRS, CDR2 YFSETQ. The CDR3 contains 15 residues. As DNA, the CDR3 is TGCGCCAGCAGCTTTTCTAGCGGGGCCCAAGAGACCCAGTACTTC. Its protein product is CASSFSSGAQETQYF.

This clonotype was picked up a small number of times. This rearrangement joins TRBV12-3 or TRBV12-4 to TRBJ2-3, with 16 bases lining up with TRBD2. The CDR3 runs to 18 residues. V gave up 3 bases and J gave up 3 bases; unmatched junction bases: 6. In DNA, the CDR3 is TGTGCCAGCAGTTTTCCGGGACTAGCGGGGGGGAGGACAGATACGCAGTATTTT. Translated: CASSFPGLAGGRTDTQYF.

This chain connects TRBV4-3 to TRBJ1-6; a weak D match, TRBD1 (5 bases). Germline values: CDR1 LGHNA, CDR2 YSLEER. Trimming pared 3 bases from V and 13 bases from J, leaving 19 bases between. The CDR3 has 15 residues. CDR3 residues: CASSQDDSLHEPLHF. The CDR3 DNA sequence: TGCGCCAGCAGCCAGGACGACAGCCTACATGAGCCCCTCCACTTT.

This clonotype was detected a few times. This chain links TRBV5-6 with TRBJ2-7; D is perhaps TRBD1 (5 bases). With 4 bases removed from V and 4 bases from J, the gap between germline ends came to 21 bases. Germline assignment: CDR1 SGHDT and CDR2 YYEEEE. This CDR3 comprises 16 residues. The CDR3 DNA is TGTGCCAGCAGCAATTCCCCAGGGTCCTCTAGATACGAGCAGTACTTC. Protein product: CASSNSPGSSRYEQYF. Filled out from reference TRBV5-6 and TRBJ2-7, the complete variable domain reads DAGVTQSPTHLIKTRGQQVTLRCSPKSGHDTVSWYQQALGQGPQFIFQYYEEEERQRGNFPDRFSGHQFPNYSSELNVNALLLGDSALYLCASSNSPGSSRYEQYFGPGTRLTVT.

The chain combines TRBV11-2 with TRBJ2-3, with D perhaps TRBD2 (6 bases). Germline V gene lookup returns CDR1 SGHAT and CDR2 FQNNGV. This CDR3 spans 16 amino acids. Trimming shortened V by 0 bases and J by 0 bases, and 10 bases separated the two germline ends. The CDR3, as DNA: TGTGCCAGCAGCTTAGATTGGAGCGGGAGCACAGATACGCAGTATTTT. This codes for CASSLDWSGSTDTQYF.

The V gene is TRBV5-1, the J gene TRBJ2-7, with D hard to call. Germline assignment: CDR1 SGHRS and CDR2 YFSETQ. V was shortened by 7 bases and J by 6 bases, with 17 bases between the two germline ends. The CDR3 spans 13 residues. CDR3 amino acids: CASRRYEACEQYF. The CDR3 bases are TGCGCCAGCCGTCGTTACGAGGCCTGCGAGCAGTACTTC.